One sample yielded the 26 T cell receptor beta chains listed below, sequenced in a study of Ad26.COV2.S vaccination and SARS-CoV-2 variants. Treatment described: roughly 18 received Ad26.COV2.S at low or high dose, single or two shots; five or six received placebo; per-sample allocation not given. Sampling occurred on day 63 after the first vaccine or placebo injection. Profiled with immunoSEQ multiplex PCR; TCRdb holds only in-frame clones, not every one. This table holds roughly 400,000 clones, roughly 87% found once. The sequencing here drew on peripheral blood, taken in a trial of Ad26.COV2.S vaccine versus placebo. The receptors come from a person aged 18-60 years who received the Ad26.COV2.S COVID-19 vaccine or a placebo.

V and J are TRBV18 and TRBJ1-3; no reliable D call. Per germline, CDR1 KGHSH and CDR2 LQKENI. The CDR3 has 15 residues. V shed 3 bases and J shed 2 bases, with 11 bases lying between them. The CDR3 nucleotides read TGTGCCAGCTCACCCCGGGCCTCCCCTGGAAACACCATATATTTT. This codes for CASSPRASPGNTIYF.

The chain employs TRBV7-2 and TRBJ2-1, with 11 bases lining up with TRBD2. The V segment lost 5 bases and the J segment 2 bases; nucleotides outside the gene matches: 14. This CDR3 is built from 19 residues. Germline CDR1 is SGHTA and CDR2 is FQGNSA. Here the CDR3 reads CASSPGTSGAPPPYNEQFF. The CDR3 DNA sequence: TGTGCCAGCAGCCCCGGGACTAGCGGAGCCCCTCCCCCCTACAATGAGCAGTTCTTC.

The chain joins TRBV6-5 to TRBJ2-4; a weak D match, TRBD2 (5 bases). The CDR3 extends over 13 amino acids. Per germline, CDR1 MNHEY and CDR2 SVGAGI. Between the trimmed V and J ends, which lost 2 bases and 9 bases, there was a span of 11 bases. The CDR3 region has the DNA TGTGCCAGCAGTTACCCGGGATCACCCATTCAGTACTTC. As protein: CASSYPGSPIQYF.

V and J are TRBV5-8 and TRBJ2-7; D assignment may be TRBD1 or TRBD2 (5 bases each). CDR1 and CDR2 from the germline V gene are SGHTS and YDEGEE. This CDR3 is 13 amino acids long. The germline V and J ends were trimmed by 2 bases and 3 bases, with 9 bases remaining between them. The CDR3, as DNA: TGTGCCAGCAGCTTCGGGACGGACTACGAGCAGTACTTC. Residues: CASSFGTDYEQYF. The whole variable domain, filled in from reference TRBV5-8 and TRBJ2-7, reads EAGVTQSPTHLIKTRGQQATLRCSPISGHTSVYWYQQALGLGLQFLLWYDEGEERNRGNFPPRFSGRQFPNYSSELNVNALELEDSALYLCASSFGTDYEQYFGPGTRLTVT.

V is TRBV13 and J is TRBJ2-1; TRBD1 matches 7 bases. Unmatched junction bases numbered 7, after V lost 0 bases and J lost 8 bases. CDR1 and CDR2 (germline): PRHDT, FYEKMQ (reference sequence). This CDR3 contains 15 residues. CDR3 sequence (DNA): TGTGCCAGCAGCTTAGGCCCAGGGGGTGGCGATGAGCAGTTCTTC. It encodes CASSLGPGGGDEQFF.

The chain recombines TRBV21-1 with TRBJ1-1; the table's D call, TRBD1, was not checked against the DNA. TRBV21-1 is recorded as a pseudogene. The CDR3 consists of 16 residues. CDR3 protein: CASSCKAGVGDTEAFF. The CDR3 DNA is TGTGCCAGCAGCTGCAAGGCAGGAGTAGGGGACACTGAAGCTTTCTTT.

The chain recombines TRBV11-2 with TRBJ2-3; the match to TRBD2 covers 13 bases. Losses at the gene ends were 5 bases for V and 5 bases for J; bases not matched to a gene: 7. The germline CDR1 and CDR2 sequences are SGHAT and FQNNGV. This CDR3 spans 16 amino acids. The CDR3 loop is CASSLTSGRDKDTQYF. The CDR3 DNA is TGTGCCAGCAGCCTCACTAGCGGGAGGGATAAAGATACGCAGTATTTT.

The chain has TRBV6-5 and TRBJ2-1; weak D call: TRBD2 (5 bases). V was clipped by 8 bases and J by 0 bases, with 8 bases between them. Germline CDR1 MNHEY, CDR2 SVGAGI. This CDR3 has 13 residues. The CDR3 sequence: CASRGNSYNEQFF. CDR3 DNA: TGTGCCAGCCGGGGTAACTCCTACAATGAGCAGTTCTTC.

The chain employs TRBV20-1 and TRBJ2-1; 8 bases fit TRBD2. J was trimmed by 2 bases and V by 3 bases; bases with no gene match: 3. The CDR3 has 14 residues. Germline lookup yields CDR1 DFQATT and CDR2 SNEGSKA (reference sequence). Here the CDR3 DNA reads TGCAGTGCTAGTCGACTAGCGACCTACAATGAGCAGTTCTTC. As protein: CSASRLATYNEQFF.

The chain has TRBV6-2 or TRBV6-3 and TRBJ2-7; D is perhaps TRBD2 (6 bases). Germline lookup yields CDR1 MNHEY and CDR2 SVGEGT. The CDR3 extends over 14 amino acids. The V end lost 5 bases, the J end lost 1 base, and 12 bases lay between the germline ends. For the CDR3, the DNA is TGTGCCAGCAGTCCACCGGGAGATTCCTACGAGCAGTACTTC. It specifies CASSPPGDSYEQYF.

The chain uses TRBV6-2 or TRBV6-3 and TRBJ1-1; D unclear. The V and J ends lost 6 bases and 1 base respectively, with 12 bases between them. Per the germline V gene, CDR1 is MNHEY and CDR2 is SVGEGT. The CDR3 extends over 14 amino acids. CDR3 nucleotide sequence: TGTGCCAGCAGCCAAGTGGGTACGAACACTGAAGCTTTCTTT. This gives the protein CASSQVGTNTEAFF.

This clone was found once. This chain connects TRBV6-5 to TRBJ2-2; 7 bases line up with TRBD2. The germline CDR1 and CDR2 sequences are MNHEY and SVGAGI. With 7 bases clipped from V and 0 bases from J, the junction kept 5 bases outside the gene matches. There are 15 residues in the CDR3. CDR3 residues: CASKISGANTGELFF. DNA for the CDR3: TGTGCCAGCAAAATCAGCGGGGCGAACACCGGGGAGCTGTTTTTT.

This sequence joins TRBV7-9 and TRBJ1-2; 7 bases align to TRBD1. CDR1 is SEHNR, CDR2 FQNEAQ, per germline (reference sequence). V lost 4 bases and J lost 0; bases outside the gene matches: 8. The CDR3 length is 16 residues. The DNA for the CDR3 is TGTGCCAGCAGCTGGGATCAGACAGGGCCTAACTATGGCTACACCTTC. This gives the protein CASSWDQTGPNYGYTF.

This chain connects TRBV7-8 to TRBJ1-1; D may be TRBD1 (5 bases). Germline lookup yields CDR1 SGHVS and CDR2 FQNEAQ. V lost 5 bases and J 4 bases, leaving 8 bases between the germline ends. The CDR3 has 12 residues. The chain's CDR3 is CASSPGGTEAFF. DNA of the CDR3: TGTGCCAGCAGCCCCGGGGGCACTGAAGCTTTCTTT.

This rearrangement joins TRBV18 to TRBJ1-2, with TRBD1 as a possible D gene (5 bases). The V end lost 1 base, the J end lost 4 bases, and 7 bases lay between the germline ends. The CDR3 covers 13 residues. Looked up from germline, CDR1 is KGHSH and CDR2 is LQKENI. The CDR3, as DNA: TGTGCCAGCTCACCACGGGGCTCCTATGGCTACACCTTC. This encodes CASSPRGSYGYTF.

This clone was seen once. Distinct nucleotide sequences in the sample also encode this CDR3. The chain has TRBV11-3 and TRBJ1-1; no reliable D call. Trimming removed 1 base from V and 1 base from J, with 4 bases in between. This CDR3 region has 13 residues. From germline, CDR1 is SGHNT and CDR2 YENEEA. CDR3 nucleotides: TGTGCCAGCAGCTTAGGGGGGAACACTGAAGCTTTCTTT. Encoded protein: CASSLGGNTEAFF.

In DNA form, the CDR3 reads TGTGCCAGCTCACCACCGAAAGTTACCCACGAGCAGTACTTC. Its protein product is CASSPPKVTHEQYF. The chain employs TRBV18 and TRBJ2-7; D ambiguous. Trimming shortened V by 0 bases and J by 5 bases, and 11 bases separated the two germline ends. There are 14 residues in the CDR3. Germline CDR1 reads KGHSH; CDR2 reads LQKENI.

The chain is built from TRBV27 and TRBJ2-1; 7 positions match TRBD1. The CDR3 runs to 16 residues. CDR1 is MNHEY and CDR2 is SMNVEV in the germline V gene (reference sequence). The V gene end was trimmed by 0 bases and the J gene end by 9 bases; junction bases not matched to a gene: 11. Written as DNA, the CDR3 is TGTGCCAGCAGTTTATCCGCTGACAGGGTCTTGGGTGAGCAGTTCTTC. Translating it yields CASSLSADRVLGEQFF.

The V call is TRBV5-1, the J call TRBJ1-4; D is perhaps TRBD1 (6 bases). The CDR3 totals 14 residues. Trimming removed 0 bases from V and 4 bases from J, with 7 bases in between. Germline CDR1 SGHRS, CDR2 YFSETQ. CDR3: CASSLEQGNEKLFF. The CDR3 DNA reads as TGCGCCAGCAGCTTGGAACAGGGTAATGAAAAACTGTTTTTT.

The chain joins TRBV6-5 to TRBJ2-7; D is ambiguous. CDR1 MNHEY and CDR2 SVGAGI come from the germline V gene. The CDR3 runs 10 residues. The V end was cut by 7 bases, the J end by 6 bases, with 7 bases between. The CDR3 DNA reads as TGTGCCAGCAATTCTGGCGAGCAGTACTTC. This translates into CASNSGEQYF.

The V and J genes are TRBV4-2 and TRBJ2-7; 7 bases are shared with TRBD2. Germline V gives CDR1 LGHNA, CDR2 YNFKEQ. Trimming at V came to 6 bases and at J to 3 bases, leaving 8 bases not matched to a gene. The CDR3 spans 14 residues. The CDR3 region has the DNA TGTGCCAGCAGTAAGGGAGGGCAAGGCTACGAGCAGTACTTC. The encoded protein is CASSKGGQGYEQYF.

The rearrangement links TRBV28 to TRBJ2-1; 11 bases line up with TRBD2. Germline V gene data show CDR1 as MDHEN and CDR2 as SYDVKM. The CDR3 runs 16 residues. J lost 5 bases, V lost 3 bases, and 6 bases had no gene match. CDR3 bases: TGTGCCAGCAGTTTGATAGGGACTAGCGGCCACAATGAGCAGTTCTTC. Translating it yields CASSLIGTSGHNEQFF.

The J gene is TRBJ2-7, the V gene TRBV27; D possibly corresponds to TRBD1 (5 bases). This CDR3 is 13 amino acids long. Germline CDR1 is MNHEY and CDR2 is SMNVEV (reference sequence). Trimming removed 2 bases at V and 2 bases at J, with 7 bases between. The CDR3 DNA reads TGTGCCAGCAGTTTAGACAGTGCCTACGAGCAGTACTTC. Encoded protein: CASSLDSAYEQYF.

This clone showed up just a few times. The J gene is TRBJ2-7, the V gene TRBV7-2; 7 nucleotides match TRBD2. CDR3 length equals 16 residues. V was clipped by 0 bases and J by 3 bases; unmatched bases: 8. The germline CDR1 and CDR2 sequences are SGHTA and FQGNSA. As DNA, the CDR3 is TGTGCCAGCAGCTTAGCGTGGGGGGGGTTAGGCTACGAGCAGTACTTC. Protein sequence: CASSLAWGGLGYEQYF.

The chain employs TRBV19 and TRBJ1-3; D not resolved. Looked up from germline, CDR1 is LNHDA and CDR2 is SQIVND (reference sequence). Trimming stripped 8 bases from V and 4 bases from J, with 12 bases between. This CDR3 has 13 amino acids. CDR3 coding DNA: TGTGCCAGTCAGGAGGGCTTCGGAAACACCATATATTTT. Translation: CASQEGFGNTIYF. The whole variable domain, remainder taken from reference TRBV19 and TRBJ1-3, is DGGITQSPKYLFRKEGQNVTLSCEQNLNHDAMYWYRQDPGQGLRLIYYSQIVNDFQKGDIAEGYSVSREKKESFPLTVTSAQKNPTAFYLCASQEGFGNTIYFGEGSWLTVV.

V usage is TRBV9 and J usage is TRBJ2-7; 11 bases are a match to TRBD1. Germline CDR1 and CDR2: SGDLS and YYNGEE. V shed 0 bases, J shed 6 bases, and the junction held 2 bases outside the gene matches. The length of the CDR3 is 14 residues. CDR3: CASSVGDRGFEQYF. For the CDR3, the DNA is TGTGCCAGCAGCGTAGGGGACAGGGGGTTCGAGCAGTACTTC.